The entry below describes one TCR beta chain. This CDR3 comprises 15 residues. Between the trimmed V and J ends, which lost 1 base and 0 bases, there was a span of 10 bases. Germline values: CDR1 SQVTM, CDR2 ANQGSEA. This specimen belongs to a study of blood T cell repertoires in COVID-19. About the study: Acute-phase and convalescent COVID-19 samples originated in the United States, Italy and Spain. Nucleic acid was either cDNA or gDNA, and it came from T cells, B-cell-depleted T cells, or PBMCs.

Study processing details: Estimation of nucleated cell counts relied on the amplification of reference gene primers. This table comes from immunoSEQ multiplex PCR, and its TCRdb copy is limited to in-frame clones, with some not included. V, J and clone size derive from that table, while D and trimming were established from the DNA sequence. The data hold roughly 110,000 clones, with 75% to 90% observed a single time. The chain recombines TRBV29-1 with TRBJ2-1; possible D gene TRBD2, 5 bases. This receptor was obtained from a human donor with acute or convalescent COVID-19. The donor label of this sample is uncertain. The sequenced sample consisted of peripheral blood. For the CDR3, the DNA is TGCAGCGTTGAAGGAGCTGCGGGCTCCTACAATGAGCAGTTCTTC. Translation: CSVEGAAGSYNEQFF.